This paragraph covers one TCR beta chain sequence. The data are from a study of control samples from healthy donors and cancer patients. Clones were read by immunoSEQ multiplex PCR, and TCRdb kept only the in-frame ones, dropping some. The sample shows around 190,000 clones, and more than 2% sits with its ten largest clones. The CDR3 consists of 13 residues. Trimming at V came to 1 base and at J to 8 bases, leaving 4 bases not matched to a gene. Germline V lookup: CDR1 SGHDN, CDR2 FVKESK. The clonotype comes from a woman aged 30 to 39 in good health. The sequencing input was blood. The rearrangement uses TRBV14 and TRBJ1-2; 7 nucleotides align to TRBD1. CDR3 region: CASSQVDREGYTF. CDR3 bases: TGTGCCAGCAGCCAAGTCGACAGGGAAGGCTACACCTTC.